The 20 T cell receptor beta chains in this list originate from one sample, sequenced in a study of CD8+ T cells in alopecia areata. As the sequencing template, cDNA was produced by extracting RNA and reverse transcribing it. The data were produced by immunoSEQ multiplex PCR, yet TCRdb's version contains in-frame clones alone and is incomplete. The table has over 110,000 clones, approximately 49% seen once. The sample consisted of CD4+ T cells sorted from blood, taken at week 0. All receptors derive from a human donor with alopecia areata.

The chain employs TRBV30 and TRBJ1-4, with 9 positions matching TRBD1. The V gene end was trimmed by 4 bases and the J gene end by 5 bases; junction bases not matched to a gene: 8. The CDR3 runs 15 residues. Germline CDR1 reads GTSNPN; CDR2 reads SVGIG (reference sequence). CDR3: CAWTGTGGKNEKLFF. CDR3 DNA sequence: TGTGCCTGGACTGGAACAGGGGGCAAGAATGAAAAACTGTTTTTT. The variable domain in full, completed from reference TRBV30 and TRBJ1-4, reads SQTIHQWPATLVQPVGSPLSLECTVEGTSNPNLYWYRQAAGRGLQLLFYSVGIGQISSEVPQNLSASRPQDRQFILSSKKLLLSDSGFYLCAWTGTGGKNEKLFFGSGTQLSVL.

V usage is TRBV7-2 and J usage is TRBJ2-7; a weak D match, TRBD2 (6 bases). Trimming took off 1 base at V and 1 base at J, with 11 bases between the two ends. Germline V gene sequence: CDR1 SGHTA, CDR2 FQGNSA. The length of the CDR3 is 15 residues. CDR3 residues: CASSLDGRRSYEQYF. CDR3 in DNA: TGTGCCAGCAGCTTAGACGGGAGAAGATCCTACGAGCAGTACTTC.

The chain uses TRBV7-2 and TRBJ2-4, with 9 bases lining up with TRBD2. This CDR3 is 15 amino acids long. V was clipped by 2 bases and J by 8 bases; unmatched bases: 7. Germline CDR1 and CDR2: SGHTA and FQGNSA. This CDR3 is CASSLSGGRADIQYF. As DNA, the CDR3 is TGTGCCAGCAGCTTATCTGGCGGGAGGGCGGACATTCAGTACTTC.

This clone was observed a few times. The CDR3 protein is CSAYRDRGTEAFF. In DNA, the CDR3 is TGCAGCGCTTACCGGGACAGGGGTACTGAAGCTTTCTTT. The chain carries TRBV29-1 and TRBJ1-1; 10 positions agree with TRBD1. Germline V lookup: CDR1 SQVTM, CDR2 ANQGSEA. This CDR3 contains 13 residues. With 7 bases clipped from V and 5 bases from J, the junction kept 7 bases outside the gene matches.

The sample holds one count of this clone. V gene TRBV29-1 combines with J gene TRBJ1-2; 8 bases fit TRBD1. The V gene's germline CDR1 is SQVTM and CDR2 ANQGSEA. The CDR3 loop spans 13 amino acids. The ends lost 6 bases at V and 0 bases at J; junction bases unmatched: 3. The CDR3 DNA reads TGCAGCGTCGCGGGACAGGCTAACTATGGCTACACCTTC. Its protein product is CSVAGQANYGYTF.

The chain joins TRBV30 to TRBJ2-7; TRBD1 matches 11 bases. This CDR3 is built from 16 residues. CDR1 is GTSNPN and CDR2 is SVGIG in the germline V gene (reference sequence). V dropped 6 bases and J dropped 5; count of bases not matched to a gene: 15. The CDR3 DNA is TGTGCCTGTCCCCGGACAGGGGGCTTTCAGGGGAACGAGCAGTACTTC. It specifies CACPRTGGFQGNEQYF.

This chain connects TRBV9 to TRBJ2-7, with unresolved D. This CDR3 spans 14 amino acids. Germline V CDR1 and CDR2: SGDLS, YYNGEE. Trimming shortened V by 4 bases and J by 2 bases, and 13 bases separated the two germline ends. DNA of the CDR3: TGTGCCAGCAGCACCAGCAGCTCGCCCTACGAGCAGTACTTC. Its translation is CASSTSSSPYEQYF.

This rearrangement joins TRBV9 to TRBJ2-2, with unresolved D. Trimming cost V 0 bases and J 5 bases, with 5 bases left between them. The CDR3 is 13 amino acids. CDR1 is SGDLS, CDR2 YYNGEE, per germline. CDR3 nucleotides: TGTGCCAGCAGCGTAGTACTAACCGGGGAGCTGTTTTTT. This translates into CASSVVLTGELFF.

The rearrangement joins TRBV7-9 to TRBJ2-7, with D tentatively TRBD1 (5 bases). The CDR3 covers 15 residues. The ends were cut back, 1 base at V and 0 bases at J, with 10 bases in the middle. Germline CDR1 and CDR2: SEHNR and FQNEAQ (reference sequence). Here the CDR3 reads CASSLGSGFSYEQYF. CDR3 sequence (DNA): TGTGCCAGCAGCTTAGGGTCAGGGTTCTCCTACGAGCAGTACTTC.

CDR3 coding DNA: TGCGCCAGCAGCCAGGGACAGGAGTCCTACGAGCAGTACTTC. Encoded protein: CASSQGQESYEQYF. This rearrangement joins TRBV4-1 to TRBJ2-7; 8 bases agree with TRBD1. Germline V gene lookup returns CDR1 MGHRA and CDR2 YSYEKL. The CDR3 loop spans 14 amino acids. The V gene end was trimmed by 3 bases and the J gene end by 1 base; junction bases not matched to a gene: 2.

This sequence joins TRBV18 and TRBJ2-1; D ambiguous. V lost 8 bases to trimming and J lost 8 bases, with 13 bases between them. Per the germline V gene, CDR1 is KGHSH and CDR2 is LQKENI. This CDR3 region has 12 residues. CDR3 in amino acids: CASAMTPYEQFF. CDR3 nucleotide sequence: TGTGCCAGCGCAATGACCCCCTATGAGCAGTTCTTC.

The chain recombines TRBV7-2 with TRBJ2-3; D gene uncertain. Trimming took off 2 bases at V and 3 bases at J, with 9 bases between the two ends. The germline CDR1 and CDR2 sequences are SGHTA and FQGNSA. The CDR3 has 14 amino acids. This CDR3 reads CASSLYQSTDTQYF. The DNA for the CDR3 is TGTGCCAGCAGCTTATACCAGAGTACAGATACGCAGTATTTT.

The V call is TRBV5-6, the J call TRBJ1-1; D might be TRBD1 (6 bases). Per the germline V gene, CDR1 is SGHDT and CDR2 is YYEEEE. The CDR3 sequence is 14 residues long. V was clipped by 6 bases and J by 6 bases, with 18 bases between them. In DNA form, the CDR3 reads TGTGCCAGCACCCGTTTAAGGGACAACCCTGAAGCTTTCTTT. It yields the protein CASTRLRDNPEAFF.

V and J are TRBV9 and TRBJ2-1; 10 bases align to TRBD2. The CDR3 is 17 residues long. The germline CDR1 and CDR2 sequences are SGDLS and YYNGEE. Trimming took 4 bases from V and 8 from J; bases not matched to a gene: 15. CDR3 loop: CASSPRLAGLSSHEQFF. The DNA of the CDR3 is TGTGCCAGCAGCCCCCGACTAGCGGGTCTCTCTAGCCATGAGCAGTTCTTC.

V usage is TRBV30 and J usage is TRBJ2-4; D is ambiguous. Between the trimmed V and J ends, which lost 0 bases and 5 bases, there was a span of 5 bases. CDR3 length: 12 amino acids. Germline values: CDR1 GTSNPN, CDR2 SVGIG (reference sequence). Written as DNA, the CDR3 is TGTGCCTGGAGTGTTCTAGAAAACATTCAGTACTTC. As protein: CAWSVLENIQYF.

The chain employs TRBV30 and TRBJ2-7; 7 nucleotides line up with TRBD2. Trimming took 3 bases from V and 2 from J; bases not matched to a gene: 13. CDR1 and CDR2 (germline): GTSNPN, SVGIG (reference sequence). This CDR3 comprises 16 residues. CDR3 sequence: CAWSLRSAGETYEQYF. In nucleotides, the CDR3 is TGTGCCTGGAGCCTACGTTCTGCGGGAGAGACCTACGAGCAGTACTTC.

The chain joins TRBV4-2 to TRBJ2-7; D may be TRBD1 or TRBD2 (5 bases each). Trimming stripped 1 base from V and 3 bases from J, with 13 bases between. Germline V gene data show CDR1 as LGHNA and CDR2 as YNFKEQ. CDR3 length: 15 amino acids. CDR3 nucleotide sequence: TGTGCCAGCAGCCAAGGAATTCGGGACGGCTACGAGCAGTACTTC. This sequence encodes CASSQGIRDGYEQYF.

CDR3 sequence (DNA): TGTGCCAGCTCACCTCCGGGACAGCATGGCTACACCTTC. Amino acid sequence: CASSPPGQHGYTF. This sequence joins TRBV18 and TRBJ1-2, with 7 bases aligning to TRBD1. Trimming cost V 3 bases and J 6 bases; bases outside gene matches: 4. Germline values: CDR1 KGHSH, CDR2 LQKENI. The length of the CDR3 is 13 residues.

This chain joins TRBV28 and TRBJ2-7, with no clear D. The CDR3 length is 14 residues. Germline loops: CDR1 MDHEN, CDR2 SYDVKM. The V end lost 2 bases, the J end lost 3 bases, and 11 bases lay between the germline ends. The CDR3 sequence: CASSLPLIIYEQYF. In DNA form, the CDR3 reads TGTGCCAGCAGTTTACCCCTGATCATCTACGAGCAGTACTTC. The full variable domain, with the rest looked up from reference TRBV28 and TRBJ2-7, is DVKVTQSSRYLVKRTGEKVFLECVQDMDHENMFWYRQDPGLGLRLIYFSYDVKMKEKGDIPEGYSVSREKKERFSLILESASTNQTSMYLCASSLPLIIYEQYFGPGTRLTVT.

The rearrangement links TRBV2 to TRBJ2-3; 9 nucleotides line up with TRBD1. Trimming took 5 bases from V and 3 from J; bases not matched to a gene: 6. Germline CDR1 reads SNHLY; CDR2 reads FYNNEI. The CDR3 sequence is 15 residues long. The CDR3 DNA reads as TGTGCCAGCAGTCGGGACAGGGATTCAACAGATACGCAGTATTTT. This gives the protein CASSRDRDSTDTQYF.